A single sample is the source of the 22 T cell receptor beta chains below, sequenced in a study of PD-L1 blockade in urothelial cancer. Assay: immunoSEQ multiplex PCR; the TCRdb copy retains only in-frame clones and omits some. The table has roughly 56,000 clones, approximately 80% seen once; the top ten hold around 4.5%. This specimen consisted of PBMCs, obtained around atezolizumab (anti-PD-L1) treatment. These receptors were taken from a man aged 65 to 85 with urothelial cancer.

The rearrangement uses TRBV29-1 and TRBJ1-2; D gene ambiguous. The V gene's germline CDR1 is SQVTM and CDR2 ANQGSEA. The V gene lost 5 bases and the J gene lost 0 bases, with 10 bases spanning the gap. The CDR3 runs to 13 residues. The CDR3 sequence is CSVSLGPNYGYTF. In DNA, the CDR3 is TGCAGCGTTAGTTTGGGCCCTAACTATGGCTACACCTTC.

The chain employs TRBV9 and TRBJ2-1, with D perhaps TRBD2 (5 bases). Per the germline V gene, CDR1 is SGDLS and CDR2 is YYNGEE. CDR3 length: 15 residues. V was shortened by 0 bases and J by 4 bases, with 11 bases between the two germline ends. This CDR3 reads CASSVDGEAYNEQFF. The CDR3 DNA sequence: TGTGCCAGCAGCGTAGACGGGGAAGCTTACAATGAGCAGTTCTTC.

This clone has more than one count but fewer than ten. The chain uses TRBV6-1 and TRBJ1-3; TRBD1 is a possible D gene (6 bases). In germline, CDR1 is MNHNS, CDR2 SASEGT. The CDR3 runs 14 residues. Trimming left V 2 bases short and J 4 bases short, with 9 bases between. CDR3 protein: CASSEPGEGNTIYF. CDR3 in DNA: TGTGCCAGCAGTGAACCAGGGGAGGGAAACACCATATATTTT.

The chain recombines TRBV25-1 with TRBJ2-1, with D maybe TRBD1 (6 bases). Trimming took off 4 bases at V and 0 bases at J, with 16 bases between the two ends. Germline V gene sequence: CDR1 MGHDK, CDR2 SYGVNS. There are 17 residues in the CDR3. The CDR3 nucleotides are TGTGCCAGCAGTGGAGCCGGGACACTGAACTCCTACAATGAGCAGTTCTTC. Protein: CASSGAGTLNSYNEQFF.

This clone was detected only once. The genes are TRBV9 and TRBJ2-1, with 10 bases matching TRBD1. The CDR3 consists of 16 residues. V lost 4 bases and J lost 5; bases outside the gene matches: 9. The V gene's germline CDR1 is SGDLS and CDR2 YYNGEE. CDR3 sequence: CASSPSLGTGDNEQFF. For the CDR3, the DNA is TGTGCCAGCAGCCCGTCTTTAGGGACAGGGGACAATGAGCAGTTCTTC.

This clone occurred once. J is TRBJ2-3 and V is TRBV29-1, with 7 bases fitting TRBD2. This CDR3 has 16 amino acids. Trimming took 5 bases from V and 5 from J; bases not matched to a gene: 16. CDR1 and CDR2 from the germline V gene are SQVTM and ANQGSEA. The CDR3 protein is CSVSLAGVGGGDTQYF. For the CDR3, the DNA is TGCAGCGTTTCTCTGGCGGGAGTAGGAGGTGGAGATACGCAGTATTTT.

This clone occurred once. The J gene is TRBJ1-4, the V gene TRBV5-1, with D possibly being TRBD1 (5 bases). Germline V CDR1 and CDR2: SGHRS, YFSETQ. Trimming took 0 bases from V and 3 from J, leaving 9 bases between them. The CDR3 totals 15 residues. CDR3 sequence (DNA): TGCGCCAGCAGCTTGGGACAGAACTCTAATGAAAAACTGTTTTTT. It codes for CASSLGQNSNEKLFF.

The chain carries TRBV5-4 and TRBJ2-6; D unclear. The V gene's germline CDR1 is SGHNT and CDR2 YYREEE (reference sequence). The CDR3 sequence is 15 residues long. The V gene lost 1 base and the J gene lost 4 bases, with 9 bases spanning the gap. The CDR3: CASSLSGNGANVLTF. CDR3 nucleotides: TGTGCCAGCAGCTTGTCGGGTAACGGGGCCAACGTCCTGACTTTC.

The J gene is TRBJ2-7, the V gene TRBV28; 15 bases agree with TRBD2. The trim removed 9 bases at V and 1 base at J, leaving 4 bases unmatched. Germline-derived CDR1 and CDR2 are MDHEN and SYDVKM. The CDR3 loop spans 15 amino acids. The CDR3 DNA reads TGTGCCAGTGGGACTAGCGGGAGGTTATCCTACGAGCAGTACTTC. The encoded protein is CASGTSGRLSYEQYF. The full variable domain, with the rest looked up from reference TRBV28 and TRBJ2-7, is DVKVTQSSRYLVKRTGEKVFLECVQDMDHENMFWYRQDPGLGLRLIYFSYDVKMKEKGDIPEGYSVSREKKERFSLILESASTNQTSMYLCASGTSGRLSYEQYFGPGTRLTVT.

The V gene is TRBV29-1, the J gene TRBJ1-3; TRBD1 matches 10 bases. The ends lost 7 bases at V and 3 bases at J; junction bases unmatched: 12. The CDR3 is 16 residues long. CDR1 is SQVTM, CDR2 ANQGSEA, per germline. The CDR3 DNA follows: TGCAGCGCCGGATCTCGACAGGGGGCAGATGGAAACACCATATATTTT. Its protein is CSAGSRQGADGNTIYF.

Here the CDR3 DNA reads TGTGCCAGCAGTTTATTCCTACAGGGGGCGGCAGATACGCAGTATTTT. It codes for CASSLFLQGAADTQYF. This rearrangement joins TRBV27 to TRBJ2-3, with TRBD1 matching over 9 bases. The CDR3 is 16 amino acids. Losses at the gene ends were 1 base for V and 4 bases for J; bases not matched to a gene: 6. Germline V gives CDR1 MNHEY, CDR2 SMNVEV (reference sequence).

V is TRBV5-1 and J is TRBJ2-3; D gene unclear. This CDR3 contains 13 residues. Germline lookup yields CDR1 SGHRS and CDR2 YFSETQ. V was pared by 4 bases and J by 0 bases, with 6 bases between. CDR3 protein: CASSPHSTDTQYF. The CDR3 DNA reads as TGCGCCAGCAGCCCCCATAGCACAGATACGCAGTATTTT.

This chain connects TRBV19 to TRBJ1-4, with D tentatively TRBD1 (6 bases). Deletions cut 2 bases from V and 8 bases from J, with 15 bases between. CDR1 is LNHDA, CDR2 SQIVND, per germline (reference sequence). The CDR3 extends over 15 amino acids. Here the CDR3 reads CASSISSGEGEKLFF. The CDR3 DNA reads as TGTGCCAGTAGTATATCATCAGGGGAAGGGGAAAAACTGTTTTTT.

CDR3 sequence: CASSRTGQETQYF. CDR3 in DNA: TGTGCCAGTAGTCGCACTGGCCAAGAGACCCAGTACTTC. The V gene is TRBV19, the J gene TRBJ2-5; D remains ambiguous. The CDR3 runs 13 residues. Germline-derived CDR1 and CDR2 are LNHDA and SQIVND (reference sequence). V was shortened by 5 bases and J by 1 base, with 8 bases between the two germline ends. Together with reference TRBV19 and TRBJ2-5, the CDR3 gives the full variable domain: DGGITQSPKYLFRKEGQNVTLSCEQNLNHDAMYWYRQDPGQGLRLIYYSQIVNDFQKGDIAEGYSVSREKKESFPLTVTSAQKNPTAFYLCASSRTGQETQYFGPGTRLLVL.

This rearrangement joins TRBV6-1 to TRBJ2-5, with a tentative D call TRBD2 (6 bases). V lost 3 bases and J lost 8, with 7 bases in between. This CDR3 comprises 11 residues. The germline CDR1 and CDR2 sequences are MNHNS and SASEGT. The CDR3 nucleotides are TGTGCCAGCAGTGAGGGAGGAACCCAGTACTTC. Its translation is CASSEGGTQYF.

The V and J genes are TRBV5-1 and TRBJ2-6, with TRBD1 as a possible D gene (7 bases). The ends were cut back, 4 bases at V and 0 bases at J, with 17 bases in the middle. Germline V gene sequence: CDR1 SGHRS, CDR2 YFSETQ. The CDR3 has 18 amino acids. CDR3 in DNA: TGCGCCAGCAGCGGAGGGACAGCTAGCTTCTCTGGGGCCAACGTCCTGACTTTC. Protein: CASSGGTASFSGANVLTF. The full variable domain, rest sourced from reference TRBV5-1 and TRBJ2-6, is KAGVTQTPRYLIKTRGQQVTLSCSPISGHRSVSWYQQTPGQGLQFLFEYFSETQRNKGNFPGRFSGRQFSNSRSEMNVSTLELGDSALYLCASSGGTASFSGANVLTFGAGSRLTVL.

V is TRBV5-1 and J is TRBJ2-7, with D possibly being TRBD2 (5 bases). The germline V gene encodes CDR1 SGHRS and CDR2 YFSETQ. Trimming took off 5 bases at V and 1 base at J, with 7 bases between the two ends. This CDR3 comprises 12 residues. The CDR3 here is CASRRDSYEQYF. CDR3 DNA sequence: TGCGCCAGCAGACGGGATTCCTACGAGCAGTACTTC.

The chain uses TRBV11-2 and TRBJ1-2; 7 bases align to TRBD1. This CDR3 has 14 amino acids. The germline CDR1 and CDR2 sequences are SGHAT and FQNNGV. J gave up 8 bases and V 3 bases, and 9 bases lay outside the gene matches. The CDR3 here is CASSLWTGPHGYTF. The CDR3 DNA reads TGTGCCAGCAGCTTGTGGACAGGACCTCACGGCTACACCTTC.

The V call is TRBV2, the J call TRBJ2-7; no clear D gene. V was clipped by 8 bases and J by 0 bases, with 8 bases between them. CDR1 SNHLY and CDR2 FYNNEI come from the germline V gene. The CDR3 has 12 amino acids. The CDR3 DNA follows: TGTGCCAGCGGGCAGTTCTCCTACGAGCAGTACTTC. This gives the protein CASGQFSYEQYF.

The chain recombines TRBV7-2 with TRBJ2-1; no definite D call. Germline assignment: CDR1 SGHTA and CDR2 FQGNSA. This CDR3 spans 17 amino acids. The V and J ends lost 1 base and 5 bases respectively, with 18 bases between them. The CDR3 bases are TGTGCCAGCAGCTTAGGGCGGCGAGGATCACTCAACAATGAGCAGTTCTTC. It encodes CASSLGRRGSLNNEQFF.

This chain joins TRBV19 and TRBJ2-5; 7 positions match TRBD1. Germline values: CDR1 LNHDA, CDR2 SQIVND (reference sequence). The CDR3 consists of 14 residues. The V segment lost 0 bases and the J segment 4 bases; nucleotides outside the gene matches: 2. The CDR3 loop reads CASSIDDRAETQYF. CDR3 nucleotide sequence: TGTGCCAGTAGTATAGATGACAGGGCAGAGACCCAGTACTTC.

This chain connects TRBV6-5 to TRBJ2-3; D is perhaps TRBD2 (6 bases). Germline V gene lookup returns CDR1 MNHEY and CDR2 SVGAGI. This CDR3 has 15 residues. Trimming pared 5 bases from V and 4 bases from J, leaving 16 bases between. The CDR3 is CASSPGGGIADTQYF. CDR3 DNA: TGTGCCAGCAGTCCAGGAGGCGGGATTGCAGATACGCAGTATTTT.